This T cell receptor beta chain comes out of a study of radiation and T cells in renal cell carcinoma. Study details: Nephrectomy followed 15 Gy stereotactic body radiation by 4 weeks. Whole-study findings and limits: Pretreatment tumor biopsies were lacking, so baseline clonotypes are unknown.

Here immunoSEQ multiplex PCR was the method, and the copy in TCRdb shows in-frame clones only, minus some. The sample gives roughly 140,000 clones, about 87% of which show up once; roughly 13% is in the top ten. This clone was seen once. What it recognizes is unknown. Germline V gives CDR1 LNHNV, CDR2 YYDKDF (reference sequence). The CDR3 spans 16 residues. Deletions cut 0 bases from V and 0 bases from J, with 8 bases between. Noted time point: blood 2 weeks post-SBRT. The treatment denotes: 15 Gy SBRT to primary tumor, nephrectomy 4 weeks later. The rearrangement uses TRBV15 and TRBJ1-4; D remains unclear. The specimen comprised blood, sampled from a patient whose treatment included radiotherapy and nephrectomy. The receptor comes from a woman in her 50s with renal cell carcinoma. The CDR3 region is CATSRDLAATNEKLFF. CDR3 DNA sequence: TGTGCCACCAGCAGAGATCTGGCGGCAACTAATGAAAAACTGTTTTTT. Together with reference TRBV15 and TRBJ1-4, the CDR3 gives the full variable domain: DAMVIQNPRYQVTQFGKPVTLSCSQTLNHNVMYWYQQKSSQAPKLLFHYYDKDFNNEADTPDNFQSRRPNTSFCFLDIRSPGLGDTAMYLCATSRDLAATNEKLFFGSGTQLSVL.